In this sample, the clone carrying this TCR beta chain turned up many times. Its antigen remains unknown. These data belong to a study of identical twins. Overall study findings and caveats: It was out-of-frame TCR alpha sharing in monozygotic twins that models underestimated.

Unique molecular identifiers were present on the cDNA, and a universal primer site came from template switching. TCRdb fed the 5' RACE reads into MiXCR, producing one record per CDR3 protein. This table holds around 670,000 distinct CDR3 sequences, roughly 6.2% found once. The sample comprised naive T cells sorted from blood. The source is a man between 18 and 35 years old in good health.

CDR3 in amino acids: CASSLFGTVAPAGYTF. As DNA, the CDR3 is TGTGCCAGCAGCTTATTTGGGACCGTCGCGCCGGCTGGCTACACCTTC. The genes are TRBV11-2 and TRBJ1-2, with D perhaps matching TRBD1 (5 bases). Germline values: CDR1 SGHAT, CDR2 FQNNGV. The CDR3 consists of 16 residues. V shed 2 bases and J shed 7 bases, with 20 bases lying between them.